This T cell receptor beta chain was sequenced for a study of cytomegalovirus exposure and HLA in healthy donors. Findings and limits, study-wide: The classifier reportedly diagnosed cytomegalovirus status with high specificity and sensitivity.

Researchers ran the PCR with 60 Vbeta and 13 Jbeta primers. TCRdb's copy holds only in-frame clones and misses some; the assay was immunoSEQ multiplex PCR. The table lists about 150,000 clones, 55% to 70% of them singletons. Concerning this clone itself: No antigen is known for it.

The CDR3 contains 13 residues. Germline V gene lookup returns CDR1 WNHNN and CDR2 SYGVQD (reference sequence). The germline V and J ends were trimmed by 5 bases and 7 bases, with 11 bases remaining between them. This clonotype originated in a woman aged 55-69 years in good health and CMV-seropositive. The rearrangement uses TRBV10-1 and TRBJ2-2; TRBD1 is a possible D gene (5 bases). Sequences were obtained from PBMCs. The CDR3 nucleotides read TGCGCCAGCAGTCCCAGGGTAGGCGGGGAGCTGTTTTTT. As protein: CASSPRVGGELFF.